This paragraph covers one T cell receptor (beta chain) sequence. Its antigen is unidentified. Germline loops: CDR1 DFQATT, CDR2 SNEGSKA (reference sequence). Trimming took 3 bases from V and 2 from J; bases not matched to a gene: 4. The CDR3 loop spans 13 amino acids. This sample is drawn from a study of blood T cells in healthy people across ages. Each sample gave at least 6.5 million isolated PBMCs. Regarding the study as a whole: Aged donors had fewer naive CD4+ cells and lower diversity than long-lived donors. A roughly linear age-dependent decrease characterized TCR beta diversity per million T cells.

Then a second PCR, running about 6 to 11 cycles, was carried out with a sample-barcoded 5' primer and a J-beta primer mix. Each cDNA molecule was tagged by a template-switch adaptor that had 12 random nucleotides. MiXCR, run by TCRdb on the 5' RACE reads, gives a single entry per CDR3 protein. Of about 580,000 distinct CDR3 sequences in the sample, around half were seen once. V usage is TRBV20-1 and J usage is TRBJ2-7; 7 nucleotides match TRBD2. The sequence was obtained from a man older than 75 in good health. Material: blood. CDR3 nucleotides: TGCAGTGCTAGGGGGACTATGGCCTACGAGCAGTACTTC. Translated, it gives CSARGTMAYEQYF.